Below are 13 T cell receptor beta chains sequenced from a single sample in a study of blood T cells in healthy people across ages. Through a sample-barcoded 5' primer and a J-beta primer mix, a second PCR was run for roughly 6 to 11 cycles. TCRdb itself ran the 5' RACE reads through MiXCR, one entry per CDR3 protein. The data contain hundreds of thousands of distinct CDR3 sequences, more than 40% of them seen just once; the ten biggest clones take up about a fifth. Sequencing input: blood. These receptors all stem from a man in his 60s in good health.

The chain uses TRBV18 and TRBJ1-2; weak D call: TRBD1 (5 bases). Trimming took off 1 base at V and 4 bases at J, with 13 bases between the two ends. Germline CDR1 KGHSH, CDR2 LQKENI. The CDR3 covers 15 residues. CDR3 sequence (DNA): TGTGCCAGCTCACCACTTGGGGCCGTCGGCTATGGCTACACCTTC. Amino acid sequence: CASSPLGAVGYGYTF.

The chain employs TRBV6-5 and TRBJ2-5; D perhaps matches TRBD2 (5 bases). The DNA end is more similar to TRBJ2-7, so the J call may be wrong. CDR1 and CDR2 (germline): MNHEY, SVGAGI. This CDR3 region has 12 residues. This chain's CDR3 is CASREASSEQYF. The CDR3 DNA is TGTGCCAGCAGGGAGGCTTCGAGCGAGCAGTACTTC.

This clonotype was observed many times. The junction does not match germline at one end; this may be a read error. The rearrangement uses TRBV4-3 and TRBJ2-7, with D perhaps TRBD1 (5 bases). CDR3 length: 13 amino acids. Germline CDR1 LGHNA, CDR2 YSLEER. The CDR3 sequence: CASSQGLPYEQYF. Written as DNA, the CDR3 is TGTGCCAGCAGCCAGGGCTTACCCTACGAGCAGTACTTC.

The chain is built from TRBV14 and TRBJ1-2; D is uncertain. Germline V gene data show CDR1 as SGHDN and CDR2 as FVKESK. Trimming shortened V by 0 bases and J by 5 bases, and 7 bases separated the two germline ends. The CDR3 sequence is 13 residues long. CDR3 residues: CASSQEVQYGYTF. The CDR3 DNA follows: TGTGCCAGCAGCCAAGAAGTTCAGTATGGCTACACCTTC. The entire variable domain, with the rest obtained from reference TRBV14 and TRBJ1-2, is as follows: EAGVTQFPSHSVIEKGQTVTLRCDPISGHDNLYWYRRVMGKEIKFLLHFVKESKQDESGMPNNRFLAERTGGTYSTLKVQPAELEDSGVYFCASSQEVQYGYTFGSGTRLTVV.

The chain carries TRBV11-2 and TRBJ2-1; TRBD1 agrees at 12 bases. The V segment lost 0 bases and the J segment 12 bases; nucleotides outside the gene matches: 12. The CDR3 contains 17 residues. Germline V gene sequence: CDR1 SGHAT, CDR2 FQNNGV. The CDR3 nucleotides are TGTGCCAGCAGCTTAGATGTCCCGGGACAGGGGGCTCTCTGGCAGTTCTTC. Protein sequence: CASSLDVPGQGALWQFF.

The rearrangement links TRBV4-3 to TRBJ2-2; no clear D gene. The CDR3 totals 14 residues. V dropped 1 base and J dropped 6 bases, with 9 bases sitting between them. Germline V CDR1 and CDR2: LGHNA, YSLEER. In nucleotides, the CDR3 is TGCGCCAGCAGCCAAGGAGTCGTACCCGGGGAGCTGTTTTTT. Translating it yields CASSQGVVPGELFF.

The V gene is TRBV7-6, the J gene TRBJ1-5; D gene ambiguous. The CDR3 is 13 amino acids. Trimming stripped 8 bases from V and 2 bases from J, with 10 bases between. Germline-derived CDR1 and CDR2 are SGHVS and FNYEAQ. In DNA form, the CDR3 reads TGTGCCAGCGGTGACGGTGGCAATCAGCCCCAGCATTTT. Translation gives CASGDGGNQPQHF.

The chain couples TRBV7-9 to TRBJ2-7; D not certain. The CDR3 spans 12 residues. The germline V gene encodes CDR1 SEHNR and CDR2 FQNEAQ (reference sequence). Deletions cut 8 bases from V and 1 base from J, with 9 bases between. CDR3 residues: CASVGRSYEQYF. CDR3 sequence (DNA): TGTGCCAGCGTGGGAAGATCCTACGAGCAGTACTTC.

This clonotype turned up a few times. The chain employs TRBV10-2 and TRBJ1-1, with D hard to call. Germline CDR1 and CDR2: WSHSY and SAAADI. This CDR3 comprises 14 residues. V gave up 0 bases and J gave up 1 base, with 6 bases separating them. CDR3 DNA sequence: TGCGCCAGCAGTGAGTCCGAACCGAACACTGAAGCTTTCTTT. Translating it yields CASSESEPNTEAFF.

This clonotype was seen only a few times. The J gene is TRBJ2-3, the V gene TRBV2; D might be TRBD2 (6 bases). Trimming pared 8 bases from V and 10 bases from J, leaving 16 bases between. Germline assignment: CDR1 SNHLY and CDR2 FYNNEI. This CDR3 has 12 residues. Here the CDR3 reads CASGGTSVAQYF. DNA for the CDR3: TGTGCCAGCGGAGGGACTTCAGTCGCGCAGTATTTT.

V usage is TRBV5-1 and J usage is TRBJ2-1; no clear D gene. Germline V gene lookup returns CDR1 SGHRS and CDR2 YFSETQ. The CDR3 covers 16 residues. V was pared by 1 base and J by 0 bases, with 11 bases between. The CDR3 region has the DNA TGCGCCAGCAGCTTGCCCCCTACCAGCTCCTACAATGAGCAGTTCTTC. Protein: CASSLPPTSSYNEQFF.

In its sample, this clonotype was seen many times. The chain uses TRBV20-1 and TRBJ2-1; TRBD2 agrees at 7 bases. Germline CDR1 reads DFQATT; CDR2 reads SNEGSKA (reference sequence). This CDR3 has 15 amino acids. V was clipped by 3 bases and J by 2 bases; unmatched bases: 7. The CDR3 DNA is TGCAGTGCTAGCCTTGGGGGGACTACCTACAATGAGCAGTTCTTC. It is translated as CSASLGGTTYNEQFF.

J is TRBJ2-1 and V is TRBV6-2 or TRBV6-3, with D hard to call. V gave up 2 bases and J gave up 0 bases, with 8 bases separating them. The CDR3 loop spans 15 amino acids. Germline V gives CDR1 MNHEY, CDR2 SVGEGT. CDR3 loop: CASSYRSSSYNEQFF. CDR3 DNA: TGTGCCAGCAGTTACCGTTCTAGCTCCTACAATGAGCAGTTCTTC.